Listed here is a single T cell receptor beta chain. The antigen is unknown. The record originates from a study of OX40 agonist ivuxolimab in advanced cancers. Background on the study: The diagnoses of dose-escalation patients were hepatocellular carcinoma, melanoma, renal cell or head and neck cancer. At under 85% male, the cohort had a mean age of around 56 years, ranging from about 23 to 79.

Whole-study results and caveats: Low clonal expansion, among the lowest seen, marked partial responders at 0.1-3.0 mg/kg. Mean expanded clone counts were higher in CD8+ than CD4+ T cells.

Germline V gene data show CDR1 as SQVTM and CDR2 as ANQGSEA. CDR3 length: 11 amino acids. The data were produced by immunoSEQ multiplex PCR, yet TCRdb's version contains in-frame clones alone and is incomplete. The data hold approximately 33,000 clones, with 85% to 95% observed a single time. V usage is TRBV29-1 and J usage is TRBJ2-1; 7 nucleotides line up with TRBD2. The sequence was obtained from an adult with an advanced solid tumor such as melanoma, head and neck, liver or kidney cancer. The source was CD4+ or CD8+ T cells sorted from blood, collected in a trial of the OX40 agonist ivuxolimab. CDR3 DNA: TGCAGTACACTAGCGCTCAATGAGCAGTTCTTC. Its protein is CSTLALNEQFF.